Listed below are T cell receptor beta chains from one sample, sequenced in a study of shared clonotypes between healthy human individuals. Method: immunoSEQ multiplex PCR; TCRdb's copy keeps in-frame clones and lacks some. This sample yields over a million clones, of which around 82% are seen a single time; around 0.6% belongs to the top ten. The sample was memory CD4+ T cells from PBMCs. Receptor source: a man aged 18 to 30 in good health. Some clones in this sample may be carry-over from other donors' samples. Both conserved end residues are part of each CDR3. A D gene is named only where the DNA matches it firmly. The size of a clone is reported for some rows only, either as once, few or many, or as a class for expanded clones.

abundance: -
j_gene: TRBJ2-5
d_gene: -
v_gene: TRBV7-7
CDR3nt: TGTGCCAGCAGCCGGGCGGGCCAAGAGACCCAGTACTTC
CDR3aa: CASSRAGQETQYF

abundance: -
j_gene: TRBJ1-4
d_gene: -
v_gene: TRBV5-6
CDR3nt: TGTGCCAGCAGCCCAGAAGGCCCAACTAATGAAAAACTGTTTTTT
CDR3aa: CASSPEGPTNEKLFF

abundance: many
j_gene: TRBJ1-1
d_gene: -
v_gene: TRBV20-1
CDR3nt: TGCAGAGCCGGCACGGAGGAAGCTTTCTTT
CDR3aa: CRAGTEEAFF

abundance: once
j_gene: TRBJ2-5
d_gene: -
v_gene: TRBV30
CDR3nt: TGTGCCTGGGCCAGATCGATACAAGAGACCCAGTACTTC
CDR3aa: CAWARSIQETQYF

abundance: -
j_gene: TRBJ2-7
d_gene: TRBD1
v_gene: TRBV5-8
CDR3nt: TGTGCCAGCAGCCCACAGGGGGCTAGGTACGAGCAGTACTTC
CDR3aa: CASSPQGARYEQYF

abundance: -
j_gene: TRBJ2-5
d_gene: -
v_gene: TRBV7-9
CDR3nt: TGTGCCAGCAGCTTAGGCGGGACCCAGTACTTC
CDR3aa: CASSLGGTQYF

abundance: -
j_gene: TRBJ2-2
d_gene: -
v_gene: TRBV29-1
CDR3nt: TGCAGCGCCCACCAGGGGACACCGAACACCGGGGAGCTGTTTTTT
CDR3aa: CSAHQGTPNTGELFF

abundance: -
j_gene: TRBJ1-2
d_gene: -
v_gene: TRBV4-2
CDR3nt: TGTGCCAGCAGCCAAGACAGGACATCCTATGGCTACACCTTC
CDR3aa: CASSQDRTSYGYTF

abundance: -
j_gene: TRBJ2-2
d_gene: -
v_gene: TRBV25-1
CDR3nt: TGTGCCAGCTCGCCGAGGCATTACACCGGGGAGCTGTTTTTT
CDR3aa: CASSPRHYTGELFF

abundance: -
j_gene: TRBJ1-5
d_gene: -
v_gene: TRBV7-9
CDR3nt: TGTGCCAGCAGCTCCTCTACAGGAAATCAGCCCCAGCATTTT
CDR3aa: CASSSSTGNQPQHF

abundance: -
j_gene: TRBJ2-7
d_gene: -
v_gene: TRBV2
CDR3nt: TGTGCCAGCAGATTAGGGCCGGGGCCTACCTACGAGCAGTACTTC
CDR3aa: CASRLGPGPTYEQYF

abundance: -
j_gene: TRBJ2-7
d_gene: -
v_gene: TRBV9
CDR3nt: TGTGCCAGCAGCGCGACTACAGGGACCGAGCAGTACTTC
CDR3aa: CASSATTGTEQYF

abundance: -
j_gene: TRBJ2-1
d_gene: -
v_gene: TRBV11-3
CDR3nt: TGTGCCAGCAGCTTGCGCGGGACAGACTACAATGAGCAGTTCTTC
CDR3aa: CASSLRGTDYNEQFF

abundance: -
j_gene: TRBJ2-7
d_gene: -
v_gene: TRBV5-4
CDR3nt: TGTGCCAGCAGCTTGGGGAGTGACTCCTACGAGCAGTACTTC
CDR3aa: CASSLGSDSYEQYF

abundance: -
j_gene: TRBJ2-4
d_gene: TRBD1
v_gene: TRBV13
CDR3nt: TGTGCCAGCAGCCCCTTGGGACAGGGCTACATTCAGTACTTC
CDR3aa: CASSPLGQGYIQYF

abundance: -
j_gene: TRBJ1-1
d_gene: TRBD1
v_gene: TRBV5-1
CDR3nt: TGCGCCAGCAGCCCCCTCCAGGGGGCGGCTGAAGCTTTCTTT
CDR3aa: CASSPLQGAAEAFF

abundance: -
j_gene: TRBJ2-5
d_gene: TRBD2
v_gene: TRBV19
CDR3nt: TGTGCCAGTAGTATAGTTCGACTAGCGAGTAAACAAGAGACCCAGTACTTC
CDR3aa: CASSIVRLASKQETQYF

abundance: -
j_gene: TRBJ2-7
d_gene: TRBD2
v_gene: TRBV7-9
CDR3nt: TGTGCCAGCAGCGGAGGGACTAGCGGCTACGAGCAGTACTTC
CDR3aa: CASSGGTSGYEQYF

abundance: few
j_gene: TRBJ2-1
d_gene: -
v_gene: TRBV10-3
CDR3nt: TGTGCCATCAGTGAGGTTTCCTTGAATGAGCAGTTCTTC
CDR3aa: CAISEVSLNEQFF

abundance: once
j_gene: TRBJ2-1
d_gene: TRBD1
v_gene: TRBV5-1
CDR3nt: TGCGCCAGCAGCGCGGACAGGGAACGACCTAATGAGCAGTTCTTC
CDR3aa: CASSADRERPNEQFF

abundance: -
j_gene: TRBJ1-5
d_gene: -
v_gene: TRBV28
CDR3nt: TGTGCCAGCAGGCCCCCAGGTAGCAATCAGCCCCAGCATTTT
CDR3aa: CASRPPGSNQPQHF

abundance: -
j_gene: TRBJ1-5
d_gene: -
v_gene: TRBV28
CDR3nt: TGTGCCAGCAAATCAGGTTCGGGGCTACAGCATTTT
CDR3aa: CASKSGSGLQHF

abundance: -
j_gene: TRBJ2-2
d_gene: TRBD2
v_gene: TRBV7-9
CDR3nt: TGTGCCAGCAGCCTTCAGTTAACTAGCGCGATCACCGGGGAGCTGTTTTTT
CDR3aa: CASSLQLTSAITGELFF

abundance: -
j_gene: TRBJ2-3
d_gene: TRBD2
v_gene: TRBV7-2
CDR3nt: TGTGCCAGCAGCTTAGACAGGACTAGCGGGAGGGCTGCAGATACGCAGTATTTT
CDR3aa: CASSLDRTSGRAADTQYF

abundance: once
j_gene: TRBJ2-7
d_gene: -
v_gene: TRBV27
CDR3nt: TGTGCCAGCAGTTCACCCGGCCGGGATCGTTCCTACGAGCAGTACTTC
CDR3aa: CASSSPGRDRSYEQYF

abundance: -
j_gene: TRBJ2-7
d_gene: -
v_gene: TRBV14
CDR3nt: TGTGCCAGCAGCTGGAAGGTTTCCTACGAGCAGTACTTC
CDR3aa: CASSWKVSYEQYF

abundance: few
j_gene: TRBJ2-7
d_gene: TRBD2
v_gene: TRBV11-2
CDR3nt: TGTGCCAGCAGCCCGCCCCTAGATAGCGGGCGGACCTACGAGCAGTACTTC
CDR3aa: CASSPPLDSGRTYEQYF

abundance: -
j_gene: TRBJ1-5
d_gene: -
v_gene: TRBV11-2
CDR3nt: TGTGCCAGCAGCGAGACGGGGATTGGGCCCCAGCATTTT
CDR3aa: CASSETGIGPQHF

abundance: -
j_gene: TRBJ2-7
d_gene: -
v_gene: TRBV6-1
CDR3nt: TGTGCCAGCAGTAACCCAGGGAGAGCCTACGAGCAGTACTTC
CDR3aa: CASSNPGRAYEQYF

abundance: -
j_gene: TRBJ2-1
d_gene: -
v_gene: TRBV5-3
CDR3nt: TGTGCCAGAAGCTCAGAACCTCTATCCTACAATGAGCAGTTCTTC
CDR3aa: CARSSEPLSYNEQFF

abundance: once
j_gene: TRBJ2-3
d_gene: TRBD2
v_gene: TRBV2
CDR3nt: TGTGCCAGCAGTGCTACTAGCGGCACAGATACGCAGTATTTT
CDR3aa: CASSATSGTDTQYF

abundance: -
j_gene: TRBJ1-2
d_gene: TRBD1
v_gene: TRBV15
CDR3nt: TGTGCCACCAGCAGAGGGGACAGGGTTGGCTACACCTTC
CDR3aa: CATSRGDRVGYTF

abundance: -
j_gene: TRBJ1-3
d_gene: -
v_gene: TRBV2
CDR3nt: TGTGCCAGCAGGACATCTGGAAACACCATATATTTT
CDR3aa: CASRTSGNTIYF

abundance: once
j_gene: TRBJ2-7
d_gene: -
v_gene: TRBV25-1
CDR3nt: TGTGCCAGCAGTGAATCCGCCACCAGCTACGAGCAGTACTTC
CDR3aa: CASSESATSYEQYF

abundance: -
j_gene: TRBJ2-7
d_gene: -
v_gene: TRBV28
CDR3nt: TGTGCCAGCAGTCTAACAGGGTATGGGGCCTACGAGCAGTACTTC
CDR3aa: CASSLTGYGAYEQYF

abundance: -
j_gene: TRBJ1-1
d_gene: -
v_gene: TRBV6-5
CDR3nt: TGTGCCAGCAGTTACTCGCTGGGTTTGAACACTGAAGCTTTCTTT
CDR3aa: CASSYSLGLNTEAFF

abundance: -
j_gene: TRBJ2-3
d_gene: -
v_gene: TRBV6-1
CDR3nt: TGTGCCAGCAGTGAAGACGCCGCGACAGATACGCAGTATTTT
CDR3aa: CASSEDAATDTQYF

abundance: few
j_gene: TRBJ1-1
d_gene: -
v_gene: TRBV28
CDR3nt: TGTGCCGGAGATAAGCTAGAAGCTTTCTTT
CDR3aa: CAGDKLEAFF

abundance: -
j_gene: TRBJ2-7
d_gene: -
v_gene: TRBV6-4
CDR3nt: TGTGCCAGCAGTGACACCCCGGAGGGCGAGCAGTACTTC
CDR3aa: CASSDTPEGEQYF

abundance: -
j_gene: TRBJ2-6
d_gene: -
v_gene: TRBV6-5
CDR3nt: TGTGCCAGCAGTTACGCGGGGCAAGGGGCCAACGTCCTGACTTTC
CDR3aa: CASSYAGQGANVLTF

abundance: -
j_gene: TRBJ2-7
d_gene: TRBD2
v_gene: TRBV15
CDR3nt: TGTGCCACCAGCAGAGGGTCTAGCGGGAGCTACGAGCAGTACTTC
CDR3aa: CATSRGSSGSYEQYF

abundance: -
j_gene: TRBJ2-5
d_gene: TRBD1
v_gene: TRBV5-1
CDR3nt: TGCGCCAGCAGCACGGGACAGTCGGAAGAGACCCAGTACTTC
CDR3aa: CASSTGQSEETQYF

abundance: -
j_gene: TRBJ2-1
d_gene: TRBD2
v_gene: TRBV11-2
CDR3nt: TGTGCCAGCAGCGGCGGGACTAACAATGAGCAGTTCTTC
CDR3aa: CASSGGTNNEQFF

abundance: -
j_gene: TRBJ1-3
d_gene: -
v_gene: TRBV2
CDR3nt: TGTGCCAGCAGGAACAGTCGCCTATCTGGAAACACCATATATTTT
CDR3aa: CASRNSRLSGNTIYF

abundance: -
j_gene: TRBJ2-7
d_gene: -
v_gene: TRBV29-1
CDR3nt: TGCAGCGTTGATGGCGGGGCGTTCGGGTACGAGCAGTACTTC
CDR3aa: CSVDGGAFGYEQYF

abundance: -
j_gene: TRBJ1-4
d_gene: -
v_gene: TRBV4-1
CDR3nt: TGCGCCAGCAGTTTCGGTATTGTTAATGAAAAACTGTTTTTT
CDR3aa: CASSFGIVNEKLFF

abundance: -
j_gene: TRBJ1-5
d_gene: TRBD1
v_gene: TRBV19
CDR3nt: TGTGCCAGCGGGGACAGGGGGATTCAGCCCCAGCATTTT
CDR3aa: CASGDRGIQPQHF

abundance: once
j_gene: TRBJ2-2
d_gene: TRBD2
v_gene: TRBV7-2
CDR3nt: TGTGCCAGCCCTGGGGACCTAGCGGGAGGGAGGGACACCGGGGAGCTGTTTTTT
CDR3aa: CASPGDLAGGRDTGELFF

abundance: -
j_gene: TRBJ2-2
d_gene: -
v_gene: TRBV29-1
CDR3nt: TGCAGCGCCGGTCGAGGCTCCGGGGAGCTGTTTTTT
CDR3aa: CSAGRGSGELFF

abundance: -
j_gene: TRBJ1-5
d_gene: -
v_gene: TRBV7-2
CDR3nt: TGTGCCAGCAGCTCCAATAGCAATCAGCCCCAGCATTTT
CDR3aa: CASSSNSNQPQHF

abundance: -
j_gene: TRBJ1-1
d_gene: -
v_gene: TRBV5-8
CDR3nt: TGTGCCAGCTTGGGGTGGACTAAAGGGCAGGGAGAGAACACTGAAGCTTTCTTT
CDR3aa: CASLGWTKGQGENTEAFF

abundance: -
j_gene: TRBJ2-7
d_gene: -
v_gene: TRBV13
CDR3nt: TGTGCCAGCAGCTTACCAGGGACCTACGAGCAGTACTTC
CDR3aa: CASSLPGTYEQYF

abundance: -
j_gene: TRBJ2-7
d_gene: -
v_gene: TRBV28
CDR3nt: TGTGCCAGCAGTTTAATTTCGGGGGGCGCGGAGTACTTC
CDR3aa: CASSLISGGAEYF

abundance: -
j_gene: TRBJ2-7
d_gene: -
v_gene: TRBV28
CDR3nt: TGTGCCAGCAGCCGTCCGGGGCCGGCGAGAGAGCAGTACTTC
CDR3aa: CASSRPGPAREQYF